This T cell receptor beta chain came from a study of molecular identifiers for immune sequencing clone quantification. Study in general: Replicates involved a five-way split of RNA from roughly 20,000 or 100,000 naive CD8 cells, with sequencing of four.

At least ten counts were recorded for this clonotype. Its matching antigen is unknown. The germline V gene has CDR1 SGHAT and CDR2 FQNNGV. CDR3 length: 15 amino acids. V lost 4 bases, J lost 2 bases, and 9 bases lay in between. Libraries of naive CD8 cells were prepared from around 20,000 to 990,000 sorted cells using 10%, 30% or 50% RNA. Previously reported methods and listed TCR primers produced the bulk TCR libraries. TCRdb ran MiXCR on the PCR reads and lists one entry per CDR3 protein. Of about 500,000 distinct CDR3 sequences in the sample, over 20% were seen once. Study-wide results and limits: Spiked Jurkat TCR RNA equivalent to one cell reportedly surfaced among roughly 1 million naive cells.

The J gene is TRBJ2-6, the V gene TRBV11-2; D uncertain. The source is a human donor in good health. Some libraries in this study had Jurkat cell RNA spiked in. The sample was naive CD8+ T cells from blood, with Jurkat cell RNA spiked in. Subset noted: FACS-sorted CD8+CD4-CCR7+CD45RA+ naive T cells. This chain's CDR3 is CASSSLFTGANVLTF. CDR3 DNA: TGTGCCAGCAGCTCCCTCTTTACTGGGGCCAACGTCCTGACTTTC. The whole variable domain, remainder taken from reference TRBV11-2 and TRBJ2-6, is EAGVAQSPRYKIIEKRQSVAFWCNPISGHATLYWYQQILGQGPKLLIQFQNNGVVDDSQLPKDRFSAERLKGVDSTLKIQPAKLEDSAVYLCASSSLFTGANVLTFGAGSRLTVL.